The entry that follows covers one TCR beta chain sequence. Its target is not known. The data stem from a study of radiation and T cells in renal cell carcinoma. As for the study in general: Nephrectomy followed 15 Gy stereotactic body radiation by 4 weeks.

This CDR3 is built from 10 residues. In germline, CDR1 is MRHNA, CDR2 SNTAGT. The germline V and J ends were trimmed by 6 bases and 9 bases, with 8 bases remaining between them. Data came from immunoSEQ multiplex PCR; TCRdb stores just in-frame clones and leaves some out. This sample has about 150,000 clones, with roughly 87% found just once. The time point was: blood 2 weeks post-SBRT. Treatment denoted: 15 Gy SBRT to primary tumor, nephrectomy 4 weeks later. Radiation-treated patients gave blood at baseline, week 2 and week 4. Whole-study results and caveats: Top tumor clonotypes rose in blood 2 weeks post-radiation, then contracted.

Sequencing was performed on blood, taken from a patient whose treatment included radiotherapy and nephrectomy. The chain carries TRBV6-4 and TRBJ1-2; D gene ambiguous. This clonotype was obtained from a woman aged 50 to 60 with renal cell carcinoma. Here the CDR3 DNA reads TGTGCCAGCAGCACCACCTGCTACACCTTC. It yields the protein CASSTTCYTF.